The clone carrying this T cell receptor (beta chain) appeared a single time. The antigen remains unidentified. The data originate from a study of T cell responses to AZD1222 COVID-19 vaccine. Study results and caveats: When two AZD1222 doses had been given, Spike-specific TCR breadth and depth rose. Spike-wide vaccine-associated CD4 TCRs dominated at 160-218 and 743-854. Donors were largely white British and mainly female; clonal diversity was possibly underestimated. Repertoire sampling happened only post peak T cell response.

The protocol was immunoSEQ multiplex PCR, while the TCRdb copy is restricted to in-frame clones and leaves out a portion. The table lists 60,000 to 80,000 clones, 65% to 90% of them singletons, with roughly 20% in the top ten. There are 15 residues in the CDR3. CDR1 and CDR2 from the germline V gene are LGHDT and YNNKEL (reference sequence). V was shortened by 4 bases and J by 0 bases, with 7 bases between the two germline ends. The TCR sequence derives from an adult in good health. The gene calls are TRBV3-1 (or the pseudogene TRBV3-2) and TRBJ1-6; TRBD1 might be the D (5 bases). The source material was peripheral blood, sampled on day 0 of AZD1222 vaccination. The CDR3 sequence is CASSRDGSYNSPLHF. DNA of the CDR3: TGTGCCAGCAGCCGGGACGGCTCCTATAATTCACCCCTCCACTTT.